The 23 T cell receptor beta chains in this list originate from one sample, sequenced in a study of blood T cell repertoires in COVID-19. Clones were sequenced by immunoSEQ multiplex PCR, and TCRdb holds only the in-frame ones, with some missing. The profile shows 45,000 to 50,000 clones, around 80% of them singletons. Sequenced sample: peripheral blood. These receptors were collected from a man older than 75 in a cohort sampled during active COVID-19.

CDR3 amino acids: CASGTGLADTQYF. CDR3 sequence (DNA): TGTGCCAGTGGGACAGGGCTGGCAGATACGCAGTATTTT. The rearrangement links TRBV19 to TRBJ2-3, with 9 bases aligning to TRBD1. The V gene's germline CDR1 is LNHDA and CDR2 SQIVND (reference sequence). J was trimmed by 4 bases and V by 8 bases; bases with no gene match: 4. This CDR3 is 13 amino acids long.

V usage is TRBV4-3 and J usage is TRBJ1-2; 8 bases agree with TRBD1. The CDR3 is made up of 15 amino acids. CDR1 and CDR2 (germline): LGHNA, YSLEER. After removal of 0 bases from V and 8 bases from J, the junction contained 8 bases not matched to a gene. The CDR3 here is CASSQENTGGGGYTF. DNA for the CDR3: TGCGCCAGCAGCCAAGAGAATACAGGGGGAGGCGGCTACACCTTC.

This clone showed up just a few times. V usage is TRBV6-2 or TRBV6-3 and J usage is TRBJ2-7; 14 bases line up with TRBD2. Germline V gives CDR1 MNHEY, CDR2 SVGEGT. V lost 2 bases and J lost 7; bases outside the gene matches: 7. This CDR3 region has 16 residues. The CDR3 DNA is TGTGCCAGCAGTTACGAGACTAGCGGGAGGGCCAGAGAGCAGTACTTC. It codes for CASSYETSGRAREQYF.

This chain joins TRBV28 and TRBJ1-5; 8 nucleotides agree with TRBD1. The trim removed 3 bases at V and 6 bases at J, leaving 10 bases unmatched. Germline-derived CDR1 and CDR2 are MDHEN and SYDVKM. The CDR3 loop spans 16 amino acids. DNA of the CDR3: TGTGCCAGCAGTTTTGTCGCCAGGGGGCCTAGTCAGCCCCAGCATTTT. It specifies CASSFVARGPSQPQHF.

The genes are TRBV18 and TRBJ2-3, with a possible D match to TRBD2 (6 bases). Per germline, CDR1 KGHSH and CDR2 LQKENI. This CDR3 contains 15 residues. The V end was cut by 3 bases, the J end by 2 bases, with 12 bases between. CDR3 nucleotide sequence: TGTGCCAGCTCACCTCGGGAGCGGCACACAGATACGCAGTATTTT. This encodes CASSPRERHTDTQYF.

The chain recombines TRBV4-1 with TRBJ1-2; 8 nucleotides match TRBD1. Unmatched junction bases numbered 11, after V lost 4 bases and J lost 10 bases. This CDR3 has 14 amino acids. The V gene's germline CDR1 is MGHRA and CDR2 YSYEKL. Written as DNA, the CDR3 is TGCGCCAGCAGCCCTTGGGAACAGGGGGAGCCCTACACCTTC. Amino acids: CASSPWEQGEPYTF.

The rearrangement uses TRBV3-1 (or the pseudogene TRBV3-2) and TRBJ1-4; D remains unclear. The CDR3 contains 16 residues. The V gene lost 1 base and the J gene lost 0 bases, with 9 bases spanning the gap. Germline CDR1 and CDR2: LGHDT and YNNKEL (reference sequence). This chain's CDR3 is CASSQGTETTNEKLFF. CDR3 bases: TGTGCCAGCAGCCAAGGTACGGAGACAACTAATGAAAAACTGTTTTTT.

The chain combines TRBV10-3 with TRBJ1-2; TRBD1 matches 10 bases. The germline V gene has CDR1 ENHRY and CDR2 SYGVKD. The V and J ends lost 4 bases and 7 bases, in that order; junction bases with no gene match: 3. The CDR3 covers 13 residues. The CDR3 sequence: CAISGTGGGGYTF. Written as DNA, the CDR3 is TGTGCCATCAGTGGGACAGGGGGTGGTGGCTACACCTTC.

The chain employs TRBV6-6 and TRBJ2-5; 7 bases line up with TRBD1. The germline CDR1 and CDR2 sequences are MNHNY and SVGAGI (reference sequence). With 8 bases clipped from V and 2 bases from J, the junction kept 5 bases outside the gene matches. The CDR3 loop spans 13 amino acids. The CDR3 DNA sequence: TGTGCCAGCGAAGGACAGGTACAAGAGACCCAGTACTTC. Protein: CASEGQVQETQYF.

In this sample, this clone turned up a few times. The chain carries TRBV6-2 or TRBV6-3 and TRBJ2-7; TRBD2 agrees at 10 bases. CDR1 is MNHEY, CDR2 SVGEGT, per germline. V was pared by 2 bases and J by 11 bases, with 12 bases of the junction left unmatched. This CDR3 contains 15 residues. CDR3 protein: CASSYAGTSVRREYF. CDR3 nucleotide sequence: TGTGCCAGCAGTTACGCCGGGACTAGCGTGCGAAGGGAGTACTTC.

This chain joins TRBV2 and TRBJ2-1; a possible D gene is TRBD2 (6 bases). CDR1 SNHLY and CDR2 FYNNEI come from the germline V gene. The CDR3 sequence is 15 residues long. The V gene lost 7 bases and the J gene lost 10 bases, with 23 bases spanning the gap. CDR3 sequence (DNA): TGTGCCAGCACCTCCCGGACTACCAGCCCCGGCGAGCAGTTCTTC. This gives the protein CASTSRTTSPGEQFF.

The chain has TRBV12-3 or TRBV12-4 and TRBJ2-1; D is unclear. This CDR3 spans 12 amino acids. Trimming took 6 bases from V and 9 from J, leaving 12 bases between them. CDR3 residues: CASSAHSFEQFF. The DNA for the CDR3 is TGTGCCAGCAGCGCACATTCCTTTGAGCAGTTCTTC.

This clone was detected a few times. In the same sample, other DNA sequences code for this CDR3. The chain employs TRBV30 and TRBJ1-2, with 7 positions matching TRBD1. The J segment lost 4 bases and the V segment lost 2 bases, leaving 4 bases of the junction unmatched. Per the germline V gene, CDR1 is GTSNPN and CDR2 is SVGIG (reference sequence). The length of the CDR3 is 13 residues. The CDR3: CAWSRDRPYGYTF. DNA for the CDR3: TGTGCCTGGAGTCGGGACAGACCCTATGGCTACACCTTC. Filled out from reference TRBV30 and TRBJ1-2, the complete variable domain reads SQTIHQWPATLVQPVGSPLSLECTVEGTSNPNLYWYRQAAGRGLQLLFYSVGIGQISSEVPQNLSASRPQDRQFILSSKKLLLSDSGFYLCAWSRDRPYGYTFGSGTRLTVV.

The chain has TRBV18 and TRBJ2-2, with TRBD1 matching 10 bases. Germline V gene lookup returns CDR1 KGHSH and CDR2 LQKENI. This CDR3 contains 14 residues. V dropped 4 bases and J dropped 7; count of bases not matched to a gene: 3. In nucleotides, the CDR3 is TGTGCCAGCTCACGACAGGGGGCAAACGGGGAGCTGTTTTTT. Encoded protein: CASSRQGANGELFF.

The chain couples TRBV27 to TRBJ2-1, with TRBD1 as a possible D gene (5 bases). The CDR3 contains 13 residues. Germline-derived CDR1 and CDR2 are MNHEY and SMNVEV (reference sequence). Trimming removed 2 bases from V and 9 bases from J, with 11 bases in between. CDR3 sequence: CASSLIQGGEQFF. The CDR3 nucleotides read TGTGCCAGCAGTTTAATCCAGGGCGGTGAGCAGTTCTTC.

V is TRBV30 and J is TRBJ2-3, with D maybe TRBD2 (6 bases). Trimming stripped 8 bases from V and 1 base from J, with 16 bases between. The CDR3 has 14 amino acids. Germline CDR1 and CDR2: GTSNPN and SVGIG (reference sequence). The CDR3 nucleotides are TGTGCCCTTCTAGCGCCCGGGGGCACAGATACGCAGTATTTT. Protein product: CALLAPGGTDTQYF.

The chain carries TRBV9 and TRBJ1-1; D not resolved. The V end was cut by 1 base, the J end by 0 bases, with 7 bases between. CDR3 length: 14 residues. From germline, CDR1 is SGDLS and CDR2 YYNGEE. The CDR3 coding sequence is TGTGCCAGCAGCGTATCTGGCCTGAACACTGAAGCTTTCTTT. It specifies CASSVSGLNTEAFF. Full variable domain (rest looked up from reference TRBV9 and TRBJ1-1): DSGVTQTPKHLITATGQRVTLRCSPRSGDLSVYWYQQSLDQGLQFLIQYYNGEERAKGNILERFSAQQFPDLHSELNLSSLELGDSALYFCASSVSGLNTEAFFGQGTRLTVV.

V gene TRBV18 combines with J gene TRBJ2-7; unclear D gene. The CDR3 has 15 amino acids. V gave up 2 bases and J gave up 1 base, with 12 bases separating them. Germline lookup yields CDR1 KGHSH and CDR2 LQKENI. CDR3 sequence reads: CASSPGLKVSYEQYF. Written as DNA, the CDR3 is TGTGCCAGCTCACCAGGGCTCAAAGTATCCTACGAGCAGTACTTC. The entire variable domain, with the rest obtained from reference TRBV18 and TRBJ2-7, is as follows: NAGVMQNPRHLVRRRGQEARLRCSPMKGHSHVYWYRQLPEEGLKFMVYLQKENIIDESGMPKERFSAEFPKEGPSILRIQQVVRGDSAAYFCASSPGLKVSYEQYFGPGTRLTVT.

V usage is TRBV5-6 and J usage is TRBJ1-5, with TRBD1 matching over 10 bases. This CDR3 has 14 amino acids. Trimming at V came to 4 bases and at J to 9 bases, leaving 7 bases not matched to a gene. Germline V CDR1 and CDR2: SGHDT, YYEEEE. The CDR3 DNA reads TGTGCCAGCAGCCTGGACAGGGGGTTTGGGCCCCAGCATTTT. It is translated as CASSLDRGFGPQHF.

The rearrangement joins TRBV4-1 to TRBJ2-7, with a possible D match to TRBD2 (6 bases). Germline CDR1 is MGHRA and CDR2 is YSYEKL. This CDR3 spans 16 amino acids. Trimming stripped 0 bases from V and 1 base from J, with 13 bases between. The CDR3 coding sequence is TGCGCCAGCAGCCAAGATCGGGCGGGGAGATCCTACGAGCAGTACTTC. This translates into CASSQDRAGRSYEQYF.

The chain links TRBV10-2 to TRBJ2-2; D is possibly TRBD2 (7 bases). There are 14 residues in the CDR3. V was shortened by 10 bases and J by 4 bases, with 16 bases between the two germline ends. Germline V gives CDR1 WSHSY, CDR2 SAAADI. In nucleotides, the CDR3 is TGCGCCACCCAGAGAGGGGGGGTCACCGGGGAGCTGTTTTTT. The encoded protein is CATQRGGVTGELFF.

CDR3 amino acids: CATSPGSKSYGLGETQYF. The CDR3 bases are TGTGCCACCAGTCCGGGTTCAAAAAGCTACGGGTTAGGAGAGACCCAGTACTTC. This chain uses TRBV15 with TRBJ2-5; no clear D gene. CDR1 is LNHNV, CDR2 YYDKDF, per germline (reference sequence). The CDR3 is made up of 18 amino acids. Trimming cost V 6 bases and J 4 bases, with 27 bases left between them.

The V call is TRBV5-1, the J call TRBJ1-2, with D tentatively TRBD1 (6 bases). CDR1 and CDR2 from the germline V gene are SGHRS and YFSETQ. Trimming stripped 0 bases from V and 4 bases from J, with 13 bases between. CDR3 length: 15 amino acids. DNA of the CDR3: TGCGCCAGCAGCTTGGGCCAGGGGACGCTCTATGGCTACACCTTC. Its protein product is CASSLGQGTLYGYTF.